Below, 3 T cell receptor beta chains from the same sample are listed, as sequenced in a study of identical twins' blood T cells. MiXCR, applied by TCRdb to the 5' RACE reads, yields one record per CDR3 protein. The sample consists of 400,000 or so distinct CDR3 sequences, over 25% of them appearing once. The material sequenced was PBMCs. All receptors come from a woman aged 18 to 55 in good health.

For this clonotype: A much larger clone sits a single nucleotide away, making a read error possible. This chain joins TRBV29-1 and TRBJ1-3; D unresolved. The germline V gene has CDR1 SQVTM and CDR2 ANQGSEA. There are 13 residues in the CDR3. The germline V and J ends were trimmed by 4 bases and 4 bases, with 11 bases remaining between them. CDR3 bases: TGCAGCGTTGTAAGGGCTGGCGGAAACACCATATATTTT. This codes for CSVVRAGGNTIYF.

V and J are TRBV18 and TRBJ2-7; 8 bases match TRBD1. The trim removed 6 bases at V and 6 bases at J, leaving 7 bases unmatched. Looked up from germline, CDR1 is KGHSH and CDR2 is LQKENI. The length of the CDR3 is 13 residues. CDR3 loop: CASSSDRGREQYF. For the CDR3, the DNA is TGTGCCAGCTCTTCAGACAGGGGCCGCGAGCAGTACTTC.

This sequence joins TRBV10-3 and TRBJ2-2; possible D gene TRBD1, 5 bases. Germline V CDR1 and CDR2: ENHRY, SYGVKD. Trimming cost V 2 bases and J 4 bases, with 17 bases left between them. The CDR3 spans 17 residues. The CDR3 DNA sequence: TGTGCCATCAGTGAGCCCTGGACGGACCAGGGCACCGGGGAGCTGTTTTTT. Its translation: CAISEPWTDQGTGELFF.